These T cell receptor beta chains were read from a single sample in a study of shared clonotypes between healthy human individuals. TCRdb's table, derived via immunoSEQ multiplex PCR, lists solely in-frame clones and lacks some. Among under 200,000 clones, 85% to 95% were seen once, and the ten largest hold approximately 0.07%. The sample was naive CD4+ T cells sorted from blood. Every receptor here comes from a woman in her thirties in good health. Each CDR3 is given with its conserved first and last residue. D genes are given only for firm matches. Clone sizes are given selectively: once, few, many, or a class where the clone is expanded.

CDR3 protein,CDR3 DNA,V gene,D gene,clone size,J gene
CASSFRADSVTEAFF,TGTGCCAGCAGTTTTCGGGCGGACAGCGTCACTGAAGCTTTCTTT,TRBV27,-,-,TRBJ1-1
CASSAVGEVNTEAFF,TGTGCCAGCAGCGCGGTGGGGGAGGTAAACACTGAAGCTTTCTTT,TRBV7-8,-,-,TRBJ1-1
CASSFSGAGTDTQYF,TGTGCCAGCAGCTTTAGCGGAGCGGGCACAGATACGCAGTATTTT,TRBV7-9,-,-,TRBJ2-3
CAWSVGGNQPQHF,TGTGCCTGGAGTGTCGGCGGGAATCAGCCCCAGCATTTT,TRBV30,-,-,TRBJ1-5
CATSREGGFPQHF,TGTGCCACCAGCAGAGAGGGGGGGTTTCCCCAGCATTTT,TRBV15,-,-,TRBJ1-5
CSASGPSGRETEQYF,TGCAGCGCCTCAGGGCCTAGCGGGAGGGAGACCGAGCAGTACTTC,TRBV29-1,TRBD2,-,TRBJ2-7
CASSKVSGANVLTF,TGTGCCAGCAGCAAAGTGTCTGGGGCCAACGTCCTGACTTTC,TRBV21-1,-,-,TRBJ2-6
CASSPENQTRLGSKDTQYF,TGCGCCAGCAGCCCCGAAAACCAAACTCGACTAGGGTCAAAAGATACGCAGTATTTT,TRBV4-1,-,-,TRBJ2-3
CASLGLAGAEGEQYF,TGTGCCAGCCTAGGACTAGCGGGAGCCGAGGGGGAGCAGTACTTC,TRBV19,TRBD2,-,TRBJ2-7
CASSYGQGSYEQYF,TGTGCCAGCAGTTACGGACAGGGGTCCTACGAGCAGTACTTC,TRBV6-6,TRBD1,-,TRBJ2-7
CASSTHVQGAGYTF,TGTGCCAGCAGCACCCACGTACAGGGCGCTGGCTACACCTTC,TRBV5-5,-,-,TRBJ1-2
CAISERDRGNEQYF,TGTGCCATCAGTGAGCGAGACAGGGGTAACGAGCAGTACTTC,TRBV10-3,TRBD1,-,TRBJ2-7
CASSYRPGLRGSETQYF,TGTGCCAGCAGTTACCGCCCGGGACTCCGCGGGTCAGAGACCCAGTACTTC,TRBV28,-,-,TRBJ2-5
CASRGGTANEKLFF,TGTGCCAGCAGGGGAGGGACGGCTAATGAAAAACTGTTTTTT,TRBV28,-,-,TRBJ1-4
CASTGLAALGEQFF,TGTGCCAGCACCGGACTAGCCGCGCTTGGTGAGCAGTTCTTC,TRBV28,TRBD2,-,TRBJ2-1
CASSYSRRNTEAFF,TGTGCCAGCAGTTACTCGAGGCGGAACACTGAAGCTTTCTTT,TRBV6-5,-,-,TRBJ1-1
CASSPTRGAVNTEAFF,TGTGCCAGCTCACCGACTAGGGGGGCGGTGAACACTGAAGCTTTCTTT,TRBV18,-,-,TRBJ1-1
CASSLEKGTFSYEQYF,TGTGCCAGCAGCTTAGAAAAGGGGACCTTTTCCTACGAGCAGTACTTC,TRBV11-2,-,-,TRBJ2-7
CASSTSGRSYEQYF,TGTGCCAGCAGTACCTCCGGGAGAAGCTACGAGCAGTACTTC,TRBV27,-,-,TRBJ2-7
CASSDGTGRSGEAFF,TGTGCCAGCAGTGACGGGACAGGGAGATCTGGTGAAGCTTTCTTT,TRBV6-6,TRBD1,-,TRBJ1-1
CASRLGTYSNQPQHF,TGTGCCAGCAGGTTAGGGACCTATAGCAATCAGCCCCAGCATTTT,TRBV2,-,-,TRBJ1-5
CASSFGLAGNEQFF,TGTGCCAGCAGCTTCGGACTAGCGGGAAATGAGCAGTTCTTC,TRBV7-9,TRBD2,-,TRBJ2-1
CASSLFLGAYGYTF,TGTGCCAGCAGCTTATTTCTGGGGGCGTATGGCTACACCTTC,TRBV5-6,-,-,TRBJ1-2
CASSPSSRPYEQYF,TGTGCCAGCTCACCATCCTCTCGCCCTTACGAGCAGTACTTC,TRBV18,-,-,TRBJ2-7
CASSLSGAGNTIYF,TGTGCCAGCAGTTTATCTGGGGCTGGAAACACCATATATTTT,TRBV28,-,-,TRBJ1-3
CASSLGTSGSIREQYF,TGTGCCAGCAGCTTAGGGACTAGCGGGAGTATCCGAGAGCAGTACTTC,TRBV7-9,TRBD2,-,TRBJ2-7
CASSLSGGADTEAFF,TGTGCCAGCAGCTTATCAGGGGGCGCCGACACTGAAGCTTTCTTT,TRBV7-9,TRBD1,-,TRBJ1-1
CASSQDLGYEQYF,TGTGCCAGCAGCCAAGACCTGGGCTACGAGCAGTACTTC,TRBV4-2,-,-,TRBJ2-7
CASSSFRGEGYTF,TGTGCCAGCAGTTCATTCAGGGGAGAGGGCTACACCTTC,TRBV6-6,-,once,TRBJ1-2
CASSLGQGDYEQYF,TGCGCCAGCAGCTTGGGACAGGGGGATTACGAGCAGTACTTC,TRBV5-1,TRBD1,-,TRBJ2-7
CASSEPSGGSYEQYF,TGCGCCAGCAGTGAGCCTAGCGGAGGCTCCTACGAGCAGTACTTC,TRBV10-2,TRBD2,-,TRBJ2-7
CASRTGGMSTNEKLFF,TGCGCCAGCAGGACAGGGGGAATGTCAACTAATGAAAAACTGTTTTTT,TRBV5-1,TRBD1,-,TRBJ1-4
CASRPTGGGGANVLTF,TGTGCCAGCAGACCAACAGGGGGCGGTGGGGCCAACGTCCTGACTTTC,TRBV2,TRBD1,-,TRBJ2-6
CASSPGTGQGSALHF,TGCGCCAGCAGCCCTGGCACGGGACAGGGTTCGGCCCTCCACTTT,TRBV5-1,TRBD1,-,TRBJ1-6
CASSQEGGLGRREQYF,TGCGCCAGCAGCCAAGAAGGGGGTCTTGGGCGCCGGGAGCAGTACTTC,TRBV4-1,-,-,TRBJ2-7
CASSLVRLYGYTF,TGTGCCAGCAGCTTAGTTCGCCTCTATGGCTACACCTTC,TRBV11-2,-,-,TRBJ1-2
CASSLDSTPEQYF,TGTGCCAGCAGCTTGGACTCCACCCCCGAGCAGTACTTC,TRBV11-2,-,-,TRBJ2-7
CASSLDLGGGNTGELFF,TGTGCCAGCAGCTTAGATCTTGGCGGAGGGAACACCGGGGAGCTGTTTTTT,TRBV11-2,-,-,TRBJ2-2
CASTKSRRNTQYF,TGTGCCAGCACCAAAAGCAGGAGGAATACGCAGTATTTT,TRBV28,-,-,TRBJ2-3
CASSQEKTGPPNNEQFF,TGCGCCAGCAGCCAAGAAAAGACGGGACCCCCCAACAATGAGCAGTTCTTC,TRBV4-1,-,-,TRBJ2-1
CASSFQQGAGTEAFF,TGCGCCAGCAGCTTCCAACAGGGGGCTGGCACTGAAGCTTTCTTT,TRBV5-1,TRBD1,-,TRBJ1-1
CASSDNSNQPQHF,TGTGCCAGCAGTGACAATAGCAATCAGCCCCAGCATTTT,TRBV6-1,-,-,TRBJ1-5
CASSDLQGATDTQYF,TGTGCCAGCTCAGACTTACAGGGTGCCACAGATACGCAGTATTTT,TRBV18,-,-,TRBJ2-3
CASSVTGGPGNTIYF,TGTGCCAGCAGTGTCACAGGGGGCCCTGGAAACACCATATATTTT,TRBV25-1,TRBD1,-,TRBJ1-3
CASSLRGTDTQYF,TGTGCCAGCAGTTTGCGGGGCACAGATACGCAGTATTTT,TRBV27,-,-,TRBJ2-3
CASSWDGPNQPQHF,TGTGCCAGCAGTTGGGACGGACCGAATCAGCCCCAGCATTTT,TRBV28,-,-,TRBJ1-5
CASRTDRWAYGYTF,TGTGCCAGTAGGACAGACAGGTGGGCCTATGGCTACACCTTC,TRBV19,-,-,TRBJ1-2
CASSLALGVKEQYF,TGTGCCAGCAGCTTAGCGCTTGGGGTTAAAGAGCAGTACTTC,TRBV7-2,-,-,TRBJ2-5
CASSLDQGVAGADTQYF,TGTGCCAGCAGCTTAGATCAAGGCGTAGCGGGAGCAGATACGCAGTATTTT,TRBV11-2,TRBD2,-,TRBJ2-3
CASSLAGTSYEQYF,TGCGCCAGCAGCTTGGCCGGGACCTCCTACGAGCAGTACTTC,TRBV5-1,-,-,TRBJ2-7
CASSVAYQSNLYNEQFF,TGTGCCAGCAGCGTAGCGTACCAATCGAACCTCTACAATGAGCAGTTCTTC,TRBV9,-,-,TRBJ2-1
CASSLFQGTGANVLTF,TGTGCCAGCAGTTTATTCCAGGGGACTGGGGCCAACGTCCTGACTTTC,TRBV27,-,-,TRBJ2-6
CASSPGTSGLGETQYF,TGTGCCAGCAGCCCAGGGACTAGCGGGTTGGGGGAGACCCAGTACTTC,TRBV13,TRBD2,-,TRBJ2-5
CASTYAGADEKLFF,TGTGCCAGCACCTACGCCGGGGCTGATGAAAAACTGTTTTTT,TRBV2,-,-,TRBJ1-4
CASSQSGAGGAYEQYF,TGTGCCAGCAGCCAATCTGGAGCGGGAGGGGCCTACGAGCAGTACTTC,TRBV14,TRBD2,-,TRBJ2-7
CASRLDRGSTEAFF,TGTGCCAGCAGGCTAGACAGGGGCTCAACTGAAGCTTTCTTT,TRBV13,TRBD1,-,TRBJ1-1
CASSLASGRLYNEQFF,TGTGCCAGCAGCTTGGCCTCGGGCCGACTCTACAATGAGCAGTTCTTC,TRBV5-4,-,-,TRBJ2-1
CASSLSLGRWAEAFF,TGTGCCAGCAGTTTATCCCTGGGGAGGTGGGCTGAAGCTTTCTTT,TRBV28,-,-,TRBJ1-1
CASSKDRGYEQYF,TGTGCCAGCTCAAAGGACAGGGGTTACGAGCAGTACTTC,TRBV18,TRBD1,-,TRBJ2-7
CASSLSASNNSPLHF,TGTGCCAGCAGTTTAAGCGCTAGTAATAATTCACCCCTCCACTTT,TRBV28,-,-,TRBJ1-6